What follows is one T cell receptor beta chain and its context. This sample is drawn from a study of blood T cell repertoires in COVID-19. Background on the study: The United States, Italy and Spain provided the acute and convalescent COVID-19 samples.

TCRdb's table, derived via immunoSEQ multiplex PCR, lists solely in-frame clones and lacks some. The sample gives roughly 250,000 clones, 70% to 90% of which show up once; 1.5% to 2% is in the top ten. Before being deemed recovered, Cohort 3 donors had two negative PCRs, clearance, or symptom resolution. The CDR3 loop spans 15 amino acids. Germline values: CDR1 MDHEN, CDR2 SYDVKM. Trimming removed 5 bases from V and 2 bases from J, with 15 bases in between. Sequenced: PBMCs or T cells enriched from blood (not recorded which). This sequence originates from a woman between 45 and 60 years old who had recovered from COVID-19. This sequence joins TRBV28 and TRBJ1-2, with D perhaps matching TRBD1 (6 bases). The CDR3 DNA sequence: TGTGCCAGCAGTGCGATTTACAGGGACAACTATGGCTACACCTTC. Protein product: CASSAIYRDNYGYTF.